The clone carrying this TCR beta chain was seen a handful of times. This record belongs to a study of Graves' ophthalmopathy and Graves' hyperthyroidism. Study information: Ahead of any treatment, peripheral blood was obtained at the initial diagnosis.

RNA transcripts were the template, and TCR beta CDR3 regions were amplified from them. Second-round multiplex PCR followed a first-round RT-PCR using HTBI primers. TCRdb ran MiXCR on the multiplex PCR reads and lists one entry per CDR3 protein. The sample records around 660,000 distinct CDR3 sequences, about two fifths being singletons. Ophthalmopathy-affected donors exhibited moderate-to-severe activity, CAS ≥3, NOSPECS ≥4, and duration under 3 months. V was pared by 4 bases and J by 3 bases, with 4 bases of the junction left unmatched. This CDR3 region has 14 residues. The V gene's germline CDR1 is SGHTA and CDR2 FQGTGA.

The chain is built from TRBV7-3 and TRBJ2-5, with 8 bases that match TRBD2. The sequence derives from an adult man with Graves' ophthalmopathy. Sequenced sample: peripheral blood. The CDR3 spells CASSSQAGEETQYF. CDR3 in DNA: TGTGCCAGCAGCTCCCAAGCGGGAGAAGAGACCCAGTACTTC.